A single T cell receptor (beta chain) is shown here with its context. The source of the sample is a study of Ad26.COV2.S vaccination and SARS-CoV-2 variants. As to treatment: approximately 18 received Ad26.COV2.S at low or high dose, single or two shots; roughly five received placebo; per-sample allocation not given. Day 63 following the first vaccine or placebo injection was when the samples were taken. An Ad26 vector expressing Wuhan-strain SARS-CoV-2 spike constituted the vaccine. The germline V gene encodes CDR1 MNHEY and CDR2 SMNVEV (reference sequence). The CDR3 runs 15 residues. Trimming took off 2 bases at V and 4 bases at J, with 9 bases between the two ends. Sequencing used immunoSEQ multiplex PCR; TCRdb keeps in-frame clones, though not all of them. The table has approximately 500,000 clones, roughly 87% seen once.

This TCR was sampled from a person between 18 and 60 years old who received the Ad26.COV2.S COVID-19 vaccine or a placebo. The chain has TRBV27 and TRBJ1-6; D gene ambiguous. The sequences come from peripheral blood, collected in a trial of Ad26.COV2.S vaccine versus placebo. The CDR3 nucleotides read TGTGCCAGCAGTTTAACCCGACTGTATAATTCACCCCTCCACTTT. Its protein product is CASSLTRLYNSPLHF.